This record concerns one T cell receptor beta chain sequence. This record comes from a study of blood T cell repertoires in COVID-19. Study context: Italy, Spain and the United States were the sources of the convalescent and acute COVID-19 samples. Sources were T cells, B-cell-depleted T cells, or PBMCs; the material itself was cDNA or gDNA.

This CDR3 has 14 residues. Germline lookup yields CDR1 MNHEY and CDR2 SVGAGI. V dropped 9 bases and J dropped 2; count of bases not matched to a gene: 6. In the source study's methods: Reference gene primers were amplified, and this amplification served to estimate nucleated cell counts. Some clones are missing from TCRdb's copy, which holds only in-frame ones; the method was immunoSEQ multiplex PCR. The V and J calls and clone size were taken over from that table, and D and trimming were inferred from the DNA. The data hold some 130,000 clones, with approximately 80% observed a single time. The chain recombines TRBV6-5 with TRBJ1-5; the match to TRBD1 covers 8 bases. Sequencing used peripheral blood. The receptor was isolated from a man in his 60s who had recovered from COVID-19. The DNA of the CDR3 is TGTGCCAGTAGCCCGACAGGGGGCAATCAGCCCCAGCATTTT. Residues: CASSPTGGNQPQHF.